These T cell receptor beta chains were read from a single sample in a study of blood T cells in healthy people across ages. A single record per CDR3 protein comes from TCRdb applying MiXCR to the 5' RACE reads. The sample lists about 630,000 distinct CDR3 sequences, roughly 21% seen once, with 3.6% in the top ten. Specimen: blood. The receptors were sampled from a man between 65 and 85 years old in good health. The CDR3 runs from the conserved cysteine through the conserved F or W. D genes are given only for firm matches. Rows may omit the clone size; those that give it use once, few, many or a size class.

j_call,d_call,clone_size,v_call,cdr3_nt,cdr3_aa
TRBJ1-4,TRBD1,few,TRBV28,TGTGCCAGCAGTTTATGGTCTACAGGGGCAATTGAAAAACTGTTTTTT,CASSLWSTGAIEKLFF
TRBJ1-4,NA,NA,TRBV6-5,TGTGCCAGCAGTTACCGAATTTCAGGGGTCCGTGAAAAACTGTTTTTT,CASSYRISGVREKLFF
TRBJ2-3,NA,few,TRBV2,TGTGCCAGCAGTTGGGGGGCCGCGACAGATACGCAGTATTTT,CASSWGAATDTQYF
TRBJ2-1,TRBD1,few,TRBV12-3/TRBV12-4,TGTGCCAGCAGTGGACAGGTTGCGCAGTTCTTC,CASSGQVAQFF
TRBJ2-2,TRBD2,few,TRBV12-3/TRBV12-4,TGTGCCAGCAGTTTGGCTAGCGGGAGGGCCGGAGGGGAGCTGTTTTTT,CASSLASGRAGGELFF
TRBJ2-7,NA,NA,TRBV20-1,TGCAGTGGGGCGGACTCGTACGAGCAGTACTTC,CSGADSYEQYF
TRBJ2-5,TRBD2,many,TRBV5-5,TGTGCCAGCCTCGCTAGCGGGAGAAGAGGAGAGACCCAGTACTTC,CASLASGRRGETQYF
TRBJ1-1,NA,NA,TRBV29-1,TGCAGCGCCTCCGGGACGGAGAACACTGAAGCTTTCTTT,CSASGTENTEAFF
TRBJ2-3,TRBD1,NA,TRBV29-1,TGCAGCGTTGAAGGGACAGGGGGTCTAGATACGCAGTATTTT,CSVEGTGGLDTQYF
TRBJ1-6,NA,NA,TRBV5-6,TGTGCCAGCAGCTGGTGGACAGCAGATAATTCACCCCTCCACTTT,CASSWWTADNSPLHF
TRBJ2-5,NA,NA,TRBV11-2,TGTGCCAGCAGCTTAGGAGGATCCGGAATACAAGAGACCCAGTACTTC,CASSLGGSGIQETQYF
TRBJ2-5,NA,many,TRBV28,TGTGCCAGCAGTCCAGGTTACAGTGAAGAGACCCAGTACTTC,CASSPGYSEETQYF
TRBJ2-5,NA,many,TRBV10-3,TGTGCCGCCGGCACGTACCAAGAGACCCAGTACTTC,CAAGTYQETQYF
TRBJ1-6,NA,NA,TRBV20-1,TGCAGTGCTACGGGAGCGAGCTCCTATAATTCACCCCTCCACTTT,CSATGASSYNSPLHF
TRBJ1-2,NA,NA,TRBV21-1,TGTGCCAGCAACTTCCAGGGGAGATATGGCTACACCTTC,CASNFQGRYGYTF
TRBJ1-3,NA,NA,TRBV7-2,TGTGCCAGCAGCTTAACCAGGGCCACAACTTTTTCTGGAAACACCATATATTTT,CASSLTRATTFSGNTIYF
TRBJ2-3,TRBD1,few,TRBV7-6,TGTGCCAGCAGCTGGACAGGTCGCACAGATACGCAGTATTTT,CASSWTGRTDTQYF
TRBJ2-2,NA,many,TRBV2,TGTGCCAGCAGGAAGGGCTCACTGAACACCGGGGAGCTGTTTTTT,CASRKGSLNTGELFF
TRBJ2-7,TRBD2,NA,TRBV9,TGTGCCAGCGGGACAGGACTAGCGGCCAGCTCCTACGAGCAGTACTTC,CASGTGLAASSYEQYF
TRBJ2-3,TRBD1,NA,TRBV7-8,TGTGCCAGCAGTTTACAGGGGGCCATCAATCAGCCCCAGTATTTT,CASSLQGAINQPQYF
TRBJ2-2,NA,NA,TRBV5-1,TGCGCCAGCAGCTTCGGGACTCCGAATGGGGGCGGGGAGCTGTTTTTT,CASSFGTPNGGGELFF
TRBJ2-7,NA,NA,TRBV28,TGTGCCAGCAGTTTTAGCGTCCCCTACGAGCAGTACTTC,CASSFSVPYEQYF
TRBJ2-5,NA,few,TRBV2,TGTGCCAGCAGTACCGAGTACCGGGAGACCCAGTACTTC,CASSTEYRETQYF
TRBJ2-2,NA,few,TRBV29-1,TGCAGCGTGAAAACCGGGGAGCTGTTTTTT,CSVKTGELFF
TRBJ2-7,TRBD2,many,TRBV9,TGTGCCAGCAGCAAAGGACTAGCGGAGCCCTACGAGCAGTACTTC,CASSKGLAEPYEQYF